The 7 T cell receptor beta chains below were found in one sample sequenced in a study of blood T cell repertoires in COVID-19. This table comes from immunoSEQ multiplex PCR, and its TCRdb copy is limited to in-frame clones, with some not included. Here the sample spans hundreds of thousands of clones, about 90% being singletons. The source material was peripheral blood. These receptors all stem from a woman in her thirties with COVID-19, enrolled during active disease.

This chain joins TRBV5-1 and TRBJ1-1; 12 bases fit TRBD1. From germline, CDR1 is SGHRS and CDR2 YFSETQ. Unmatched junction bases numbered 14, after V lost 4 bases and J lost 4 bases. CDR3 size: 18 residues. CDR3: CASSLQFLGTGGTTEAFF. The CDR3 nucleotides are TGCGCCAGCAGCCTACAGTTTTTGGGGACAGGGGGCACCACTGAAGCTTTCTTT.

The V and J genes are TRBV4-3 and TRBJ2-4; TRBD2 agrees at 7 bases. With 2 bases clipped from V and 0 bases from J, the junction kept 4 bases outside the gene matches. CDR3 size: 16 residues. Germline CDR1 is LGHNA and CDR2 is YSLEER. CDR3 protein: CASSQSSGLAKNIQYF. The CDR3 DNA sequence: TGCGCCAGCAGCCAATCTAGCGGACTAGCCAAAAACATTCAGTACTTC.

The rearrangement joins TRBV27 to TRBJ2-5, with 8 bases identical to TRBD1. V lost 6 bases and J lost 5; bases outside the gene matches: 11. Per the germline V gene, CDR1 is MNHEY and CDR2 is SMNVEV (reference sequence). The CDR3 is 15 residues long. The CDR3 sequence: CASSMTGQERETQYF. The CDR3 region has the DNA TGTGCCAGCAGCATGACGGGACAGGAGCGGGAGACCCAGTACTTC.

The sample holds a few counts of this clone. The chain couples TRBV2 to TRBJ1-1, with D hard to call. V lost 3 bases and J lost 5, with 10 bases in between. Per germline, CDR1 SNHLY and CDR2 FYNNEI. This CDR3 has 13 residues. DNA of the CDR3: TGTGCCAGCAGTGAGATGAGGGCTACTGAAGCTTTCTTT. Translating it yields CASSEMRATEAFF.

The table lists this clone with a count of one. The rearrangement links TRBV4-1 to TRBJ2-3; 15 bases agree with TRBD2. V lost 0 bases, J lost 2 bases, and 6 bases stayed unmatched. Per the germline V gene, CDR1 is MGHRA and CDR2 is YSYEKL. The CDR3 totals 19 residues. Here the CDR3 reads CASSQEAGLAGGATDTQYF. Here the CDR3 DNA reads TGCGCCAGCAGCCAAGAAGCCGGACTAGCGGGGGGGGCCACAGATACGCAGTATTTT.

The genes are TRBV29-1 and TRBJ2-1; 9 bases are shared with TRBD2. CDR3 length: 12 residues. Looked up from germline, CDR1 is SQVTM and CDR2 is ANQGSEA. V lost 7 bases, J lost 8 bases, and 6 bases stayed unmatched. The CDR3 bases are TGCAGCGCCACCCTAGCGGGACATGAGCAGTTCTTC. Translated, it gives CSATLAGHEQFF.

This chain links TRBV6-5 with TRBJ2-1; 11 nucleotides agree with TRBD2. V trimming: 4 bases; J trimming: 6 bases; junction bases outside the gene matches: 2. CDR1 and CDR2 from the germline V gene are MNHEY and SVGAGI. The CDR3 has 14 amino acids. CDR3 protein: CASSFGTSGNEQFF. CDR3 nucleotides: TGTGCCAGCAGTTTCGGGACTAGCGGCAATGAGCAGTTCTTC.